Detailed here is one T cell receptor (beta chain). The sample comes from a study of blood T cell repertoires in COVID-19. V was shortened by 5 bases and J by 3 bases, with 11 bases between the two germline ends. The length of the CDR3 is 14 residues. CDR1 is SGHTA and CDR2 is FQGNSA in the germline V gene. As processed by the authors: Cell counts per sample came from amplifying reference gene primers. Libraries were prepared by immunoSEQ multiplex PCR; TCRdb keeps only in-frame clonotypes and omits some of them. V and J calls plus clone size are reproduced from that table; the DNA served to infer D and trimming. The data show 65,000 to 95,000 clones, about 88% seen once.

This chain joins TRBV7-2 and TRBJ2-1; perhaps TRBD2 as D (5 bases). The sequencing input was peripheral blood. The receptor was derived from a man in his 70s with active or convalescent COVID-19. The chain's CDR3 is CASSLSGFYNEQFF. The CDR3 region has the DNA TGTGCCAGCAGCCTGAGCGGATTCTACAATGAGCAGTTCTTC.